This T cell receptor beta chain came from a study of human T cells and chemical hapten exposure. On the study more broadly: Patients, a majority of them female, were diagnosed with alopecia areata, totalis or universalis. Small volume differences among pooled libraries mainly caused per-sample TCR yield variation.

As for time point: patch test 2, 6 weeks after DPC sensitization. Treatment in this sample: therapeutic diphenylcyclopropenone sensitization with weekly scalp DPC. From whole blood left unfractionated, total RNA was extracted. The J segment lost 15 bases and the V segment lost 7 bases, leaving 8 bases of the junction unmatched. The V gene's germline CDR1 is MDHEN and CDR2 SYDVKM. The CDR3 loop spans 11 amino acids. Using its own MiXCR run on the RACE reads, TCRdb lists one record per CDR3 protein. Of some 350,000 distinct CDR3 sequences in the sample, nearly 6.5% were seen once. The sample was whole blood, taken in connection with sensitization to the hapten diphenylcyclopropenone (DPC). The chain employs TRBV28 and TRBJ2-1, with 8 bases identical to TRBD2. This clonotype originated in a woman under 30 with alopecia areata. Some clones in this sample may be carry-over from other donors' samples. CDR3 region: CASTIGLAWFF. The CDR3 DNA follows: TGTGCCAGCACCATTGGACTAGCTTGGTTCTTC.